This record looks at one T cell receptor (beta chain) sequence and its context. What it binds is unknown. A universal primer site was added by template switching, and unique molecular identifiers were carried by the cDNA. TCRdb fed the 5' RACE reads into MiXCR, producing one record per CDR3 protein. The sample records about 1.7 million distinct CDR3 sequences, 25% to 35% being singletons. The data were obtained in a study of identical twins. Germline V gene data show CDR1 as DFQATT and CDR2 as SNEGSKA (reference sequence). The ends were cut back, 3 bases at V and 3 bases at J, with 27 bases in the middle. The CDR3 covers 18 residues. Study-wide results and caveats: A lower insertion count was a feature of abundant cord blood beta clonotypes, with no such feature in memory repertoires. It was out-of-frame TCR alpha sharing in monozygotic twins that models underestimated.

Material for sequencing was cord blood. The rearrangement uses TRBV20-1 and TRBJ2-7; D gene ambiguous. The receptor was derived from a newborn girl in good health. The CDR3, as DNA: TGCAGTGCTAGTAGTCCCAACCTCTCTTCGGGCCGCCTCTACGAGCAGTACTTC. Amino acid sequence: CSASSPNLSSGRLYEQYF.